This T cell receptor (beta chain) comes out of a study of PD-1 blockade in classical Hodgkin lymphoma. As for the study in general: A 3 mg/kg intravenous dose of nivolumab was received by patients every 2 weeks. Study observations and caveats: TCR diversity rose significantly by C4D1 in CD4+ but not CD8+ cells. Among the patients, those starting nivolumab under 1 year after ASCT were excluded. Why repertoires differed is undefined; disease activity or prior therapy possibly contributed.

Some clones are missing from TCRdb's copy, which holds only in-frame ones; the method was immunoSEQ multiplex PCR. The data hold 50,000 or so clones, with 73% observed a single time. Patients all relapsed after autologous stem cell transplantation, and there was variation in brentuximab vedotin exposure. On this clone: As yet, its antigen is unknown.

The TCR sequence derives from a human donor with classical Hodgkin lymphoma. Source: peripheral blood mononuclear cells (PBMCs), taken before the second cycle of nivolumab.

CDR3 residues: CASRSPGTVNTEAFF. The DNA of the CDR3 is TGTGCCAGCCGCAGTCCCGGGACGGTGAACACTGAAGCTTTCTTT. This rearrangement joins TRBV6-4 to TRBJ1-1; D might be TRBD1 (5 bases). The V and J ends lost 8 bases and 0 bases respectively, with 16 bases between them. This CDR3 comprises 15 residues. Germline-derived CDR1 and CDR2 are MRHNA and SNTAGT.